These 30 T cell receptor beta chains were sequenced from one sample in a study of chemoradiotherapy in HPV16-positive cancers. This table comes from immunoSEQ multiplex PCR, and its TCRdb copy is limited to in-frame clones, with some not included. The sample has about 12,000 clones; 80% to 90% are singletons. Sequencing used blood, obtained from a patient who underwent chemoradiotherapy. These receptors all come from a human donor with HPV-associated anogenital cancer.

This rearrangement joins TRBV5-1 to TRBJ1-2; TRBD1 matches 9 bases. Germline V CDR1 and CDR2: SGHRS, YFSETQ. V lost 1 base and J lost 2; bases outside the gene matches: 6. This CDR3 is 16 amino acids long. The CDR3 protein is CASSLIQGAWNYGYTF. The CDR3 DNA is TGCGCCAGCAGCTTGATACAGGGGGCTTGGAACTATGGCTACACCTTC.

The chain recombines TRBV23-1 with TRBJ1-6, with a weak D call TRBD1 (5 bases). TRBV23-1 is treated as an ORF (open reading frame) with a function not yet certain. With 7 bases removed from V and 4 bases from J, the gap between germline ends came to 29 bases. The CDR3 totals 20 residues. CDR3 region: CASTPSPAEGAHRYNSPLHF. The CDR3 region has the DNA TGCGCCAGCACTCCAAGTCCTGCCGAAGGGGCCCACCGATATAATTCACCCCTCCACTTT.

This clone has just one count. The rearrangement links TRBV10-3 to TRBJ2-3; D gene unclear. V was clipped by 0 bases and J by 5 bases, with 3 bases between them. CDR3 size: 12 residues. Germline V gene data show CDR1 as ENHRY and CDR2 as SYGVKD. Here the CDR3 reads CAISESRDTQYF. The CDR3 DNA is TGTGCCATCAGTGAGTCCAGAGATACGCAGTATTTT.

CDR3 in amino acids: CASSRRSTATNEKLFF. CDR3 in DNA: TGCGCCAGCAGCCGGCGGTCGACGGCAACTAATGAAAAACTGTTTTTT. The genes are TRBV5-1 and TRBJ1-4; D is uncertain. V was shortened by 4 bases and J by 0 bases, with 13 bases between the two germline ends. Germline CDR1 reads SGHRS; CDR2 reads YFSETQ. This CDR3 contains 16 residues.

Only a few counts were recorded for this clone. The gene calls are TRBV19 and TRBJ2-2; D gene ambiguous. CDR3 length: 12 amino acids. The germline V and J ends were trimmed by 5 bases and 4 bases, with 5 bases remaining between them. Germline CDR1 LNHDA, CDR2 SQIVND (reference sequence). The chain's CDR3 is CASSLVTGELFF. The DNA of the CDR3 is TGTGCCAGTAGTTTGGTCACCGGGGAGCTGTTTTTT.

The V gene is TRBV7-8, the J gene TRBJ1-5; 11 positions agree with TRBD1. CDR3 length: 18 amino acids. Per the germline V gene, CDR1 is SGHVS and CDR2 is FQNEAQ. Trimming removed 5 bases from V and 1 base from J; junction bases left unmatched: 10. The CDR3 loop reads CASSVGTGGTFSNQPQHF. The CDR3 coding sequence is TGTGCCAGCAGCGTTGGGACAGGGGGTACGTTCAGCAATCAGCCCCAGCATTTT.

This chain joins TRBV7-9 and TRBJ2-3; 12 bases align to TRBD1. CDR1 is SEHNR, CDR2 FQNEAQ, per germline (reference sequence). This CDR3 has 15 amino acids. The V gene end was trimmed by 4 bases and the J gene end by 3 bases; junction bases not matched to a gene: 2. CDR3 loop: CASSSGQGATDTQYF. In nucleotides, the CDR3 is TGTGCCAGCAGCTCGGGACAGGGGGCAACAGATACGCAGTATTTT.

This clone was picked up one time. The gene calls are TRBV5-1 and TRBJ1-3; no definite D call. The CDR3 sequence is 14 residues long. Between the trimmed V and J ends, which lost 1 base and 0 bases, there was a span of 5 bases. Germline CDR1 SGHRS, CDR2 YFSETQ. CDR3 region: CASSLQTSGNTIYF. In nucleotides, the CDR3 is TGCGCCAGCAGCTTGCAGACCTCTGGAAACACCATATATTTT.

The chain links TRBV7-8 to TRBJ2-5; D call uncertain. This CDR3 has 13 amino acids. Germline lookup yields CDR1 SGHVS and CDR2 FQNEAQ. V was pared by 1 base and J by 3 bases, with 6 bases between. CDR3 region: CASSLGAEETQYF. The CDR3 coding sequence is TGTGCCAGCAGCTTAGGGGCTGAAGAGACCCAGTACTTC.

This chain joins TRBV11-3 and TRBJ2-1; a weak D match, TRBD2 (6 bases). CDR1 is SGHNT, CDR2 YENEEA, per germline. The V gene lost 5 bases and the J gene lost 7 bases, with 15 bases spanning the gap. The CDR3 contains 14 residues. Here the CDR3 DNA reads TGTGCCAGCAGCGCGGGACTGGTTGGGAATGAGCAGTTCTTC. Its translation is CASSAGLVGNEQFF.

The chain recombines TRBV7-7 with TRBJ1-2, with no clear D. The germline CDR1 and CDR2 sequences are SSHAT and FNYEAQ (reference sequence). V was cut by 4 bases and J by 6 bases, with 12 bases left in between. This CDR3 is built from 13 residues. This CDR3 is CASSSPHENGYTF. The CDR3 DNA reads TGTGCCAGCAGCTCCCCTCACGAGAATGGCTACACCTTC.

The chain has TRBV7-2 and TRBJ1-5; possible D gene TRBD1, 5 bases. CDR1 SGHTA and CDR2 FQGNSA come from the germline V gene. The CDR3 loop spans 13 amino acids. V was clipped by 6 bases and J by 5 bases, with 11 bases between them. The CDR3 here is CASRPGGDQPQHF. CDR3 DNA: TGTGCCAGCAGGCCTGGGGGGGATCAGCCCCAGCATTTT.

The chain combines TRBV7-9 with TRBJ1-2; D unresolved. The V gene lost 2 bases and the J gene lost 8 bases, with 18 bases spanning the gap. The CDR3 contains 15 residues. The germline CDR1 and CDR2 sequences are SEHNR and FQNEAQ (reference sequence). The CDR3: CASSLKGSALRGYTF. The CDR3 region has the DNA TGTGCCAGCAGCTTAAAAGGGTCAGCACTGAGGGGCTACACCTTC. The full variable domain, its missing parts supplied by reference TRBV7-9 and TRBJ1-2, is DTGVSQNPRHKITKRGQNVTFRCDPISEHNRLYWYRQTLGQGPEFLTYFQNEAQLEKSRLLSDRFSAERPKGSFSTLEIQRTEQGDSAMYLCASSLKGSALRGYTFGSGTRLTVV.

The chain uses TRBV29-1 and TRBJ2-7; D not resolved. Per the germline V gene, CDR1 is SQVTM and CDR2 is ANQGSEA. Trimming shortened V by 5 bases and J by 0 bases, and 5 bases separated the two germline ends. The CDR3 runs 11 residues. For the CDR3, the DNA is TGCAGCGTTTCAGCCTCCTACGAGCAGTACTTC. Residues: CSVSASYEQYF.

This chain joins TRBV9 and TRBJ2-2; D perhaps matches TRBD2 (5 bases). Germline loops: CDR1 SGDLS, CDR2 YYNGEE. Trimming stripped 2 bases from V and 1 base from J, with 15 bases between. The CDR3 runs 17 residues. The CDR3 nucleotides read TGTGCCAGCAGCGTCTTAGGCGGCAGCGGGAACACCGGGGAGCTGTTTTTT. As protein: CASSVLGGSGNTGELFF.

The J gene is TRBJ1-4, the V gene TRBV7-9; D is unresolved. The V end lost 1 base, the J end lost 2 bases, and 11 bases lay between the germline ends. The CDR3 has 16 amino acids. Germline V gene sequence: CDR1 SEHNR, CDR2 FQNEAQ (reference sequence). CDR3 sequence (DNA): TGTGCCAGCAGCTTAGTGTCGGGTACCACTAATGAAAAACTGTTTTTT. Protein sequence: CASSLVSGTTNEKLFF.

In its sample, this clone was seen a few times. V and J are TRBV9 and TRBJ2-3; D is unresolved. The germline CDR1 and CDR2 sequences are SGDLS and YYNGEE. Trimming pared 0 bases from V and 4 bases from J, leaving 3 bases between. This CDR3 comprises 12 residues. In DNA, the CDR3 is TGTGCCAGCAGCGTAGTACCAGATACGCAGTATTTT. Encoded protein: CASSVVPDTQYF.

This sequence joins TRBV5-4 and TRBJ1-2, with D perhaps TRBD1 (5 bases). Germline V lookup: CDR1 SGHNT, CDR2 YYREEE (reference sequence). The V end lost 4 bases, the J end lost 8 bases, and 15 bases lay between the germline ends. The CDR3 is made up of 13 amino acids. The CDR3 nucleotides read TGTGCCAGCAGCCCTCGGGGGGGGGTCGGCTACACCTTC. Its protein product is CASSPRGGVGYTF. The variable domain in full, completed from reference TRBV5-4 and TRBJ1-2, reads ETGVTQSPTHLIKTRGQQVTLRCSSQSGHNTVSWYQQALGQGPQFIFQYYREEENGRGNFPPRFSGLQFPNYSSELNVNALELDDSALYLCASSPRGGVGYTFGSGTRLTVV.

The chain is built from TRBV7-2 and TRBJ1-5; 9 bases fit TRBD1. The germline V gene encodes CDR1 SGHTA and CDR2 FQGNSA. The CDR3 spans 15 residues. V lost 5 bases to trimming and J lost 4 bases; unmatched junction nucleotides: 6. The CDR3 bases are TGTGCCAGCAGCAGGACAGGGGACCCAAATCAGCCCCAGCATTTT. Its protein product is CASSRTGDPNQPQHF.

This chain links TRBV12-5 with TRBJ2-2; D is uncertain. The V and J ends lost 3 bases and 1 base respectively, with 6 bases between them. The V gene's germline CDR1 is LGHNT and CDR2 FRNRAP. This CDR3 has 14 residues. In nucleotides, the CDR3 is TGTGCTAGTGGTTTAGTAGGGAACACCGGGGAGCTGTTTTTT. It yields the protein CASGLVGNTGELFF.

The chain links TRBV11-2 to TRBJ2-1, with D possibly matching TRBD2 (5 bases). Germline-derived CDR1 and CDR2 are SGHAT and FQNNGV. Trimming left V 0 bases short and J 9 bases short, with 9 bases between. The CDR3 extends over 13 amino acids. CDR3 sequence (DNA): TGTGCCAGCAGCTTAGATAAGAGGGTTGAGCAGTTCTTC. Its translation is CASSLDKRVEQFF.

The chain combines TRBV5-4 with TRBJ2-1; 13 bases are shared with TRBD2. The CDR3 loop spans 15 amino acids. Germline loops: CDR1 SGHNT, CDR2 YYREEE (reference sequence). With 5 bases clipped from V and 6 bases from J, the junction kept 5 bases outside the gene matches. CDR3 protein: CASSVTSGGANEQFF. The CDR3 coding sequence is TGTGCCAGCAGTGTAACTAGCGGGGGGGCCAATGAGCAGTTCTTC.

CDR3 bases: TGTGCCAGCAGCCAGTTGGGACAGGGGACAGATACGCAGTATTTT. Amino acids: CASSQLGQGTDTQYF. V is TRBV4-2 and J is TRBJ2-3, with 10 bases lining up with TRBD1. Germline V gene data show CDR1 as LGHNA and CDR2 as YNFKEQ. The CDR3 has 15 residues. After removal of 3 bases from V and 3 bases from J, the junction contained 3 bases not matched to a gene.

This chain joins TRBV10-1 and TRBJ2-7, with D unresolved. The CDR3 length is 15 residues. CDR1 and CDR2 (germline): WNHNN, SYGVQD (reference sequence). V lost 1 base and J lost 0, with 10 bases in between. The CDR3 spells CASSEYLRFSYEQYF. The DNA for the CDR3 is TGCGCCAGCAGTGAGTATTTGCGCTTCTCCTACGAGCAGTACTTC.

This rearrangement joins TRBV19 to TRBJ1-6; D call uncertain. The germline CDR1 and CDR2 sequences are LNHDA and SQIVND (reference sequence). The length of the CDR3 is 15 residues. V dropped 5 bases and J dropped 2 bases, with 10 bases sitting between them. The CDR3 protein is CASSLTGAYNSPLHF. The DNA for the CDR3 is TGTGCCAGTAGTCTTACGGGCGCCTATAATTCACCCCTCCACTTT. Full variable domain (outside the CDR3, taken from reference TRBV19 and TRBJ1-6): DGGITQSPKYLFRKEGQNVTLSCEQNLNHDAMYWYRQDPGQGLRLIYYSQIVNDFQKGDIAEGYSVSREKKESFPLTVTSAQKNPTAFYLCASSLTGAYNSPLHFGNGTRLTVT.

The chain recombines TRBV19 with TRBJ1-1; 9 bases match TRBD1. The CDR3 consists of 14 residues. V trimming: 4 bases; J trimming: 0 bases; junction bases outside the gene matches: 0. Per the germline V gene, CDR1 is LNHDA and CDR2 is SQIVND (reference sequence). DNA for the CDR3: TGTGCCAGTAGTAGGGACAGGGTGAACACTGAAGCTTTCTTT. Translating it yields CASSRDRVNTEAFF.

CDR3 DNA sequence: TGTGCCAGCAGCTCTCAAATGAACACTGAAGCTTTCTTT. It is translated as CASSSQMNTEAFF. The chain joins TRBV14 to TRBJ1-1; no clear D gene. Trimming stripped 5 bases from V and 0 bases from J, with 7 bases between. Germline values: CDR1 SGHDN, CDR2 FVKESK. The CDR3 is 13 amino acids.

The chain combines TRBV7-2 with TRBJ1-5; 9 nucleotides agree with TRBD1. From germline, CDR1 is SGHTA and CDR2 FQGNSA. The CDR3 extends over 16 amino acids. V lost 5 bases and J lost 6; bases outside the gene matches: 11. CDR3 nucleotide sequence: TGTGCCAGCAGCCTAAGTCCCGGGACAGGGCTTCAGCCCCAGCATTTT. As protein: CASSLSPGTGLQPQHF.

This CDR3 is CASSLGTGGDGVPTNTEAFF. The CDR3 DNA reads TGTGCCAGCAGCTTGGGGACAGGGGGCGACGGGGTCCCTACGAACACTGAAGCTTTCTTT. The V call is TRBV5-8, the J call TRBJ1-1, with 11 positions matching TRBD1. The CDR3 runs to 20 residues. From germline, CDR1 is SGHTS and CDR2 YDEGEE. The V segment lost 0 bases and the J segment 1 base; nucleotides outside the gene matches: 14.

The J gene is TRBJ1-2, the V gene TRBV19; no reliable D call. The CDR3 consists of 12 residues. V was cut by 3 bases and J by 4 bases, with 6 bases left in between. The germline CDR1 and CDR2 sequences are LNHDA and SQIVND (reference sequence). In nucleotides, the CDR3 is TGTGCCAGTAGTATCAAGGGCTATGGCTACACCTTC. Residues: CASSIKGYGYTF.